These 30 T cell receptor beta chains were all obtained from the same sample, sequenced in a study of T-cell memory formation after mild COVID-19. TCRdb re-derived calls from the 5' RACE reads in MiXCR, one entry per CDR3 protein. The sample includes just under 550,000 distinct CDR3 sequences, around 21% of them seen just once. The material sequenced was PBMCs or a T cell subset sorted from them (not recorded which). The receptors come from an adult woman who had mild COVID-19 (a few samples of this study predate the infection). Cell type and time point are not known.

This chain connects TRBV20-1 to TRBJ1-2; a weak D match, TRBD1 (6 bases). Germline values: CDR1 DFQATT, CDR2 SNEGSKA (reference sequence). The ends were cut back, 6 bases at V and 4 bases at J, with 21 bases in the middle. The CDR3 is 15 amino acids. The CDR3 DNA reads as TGCAGTGCCCGGCGCCGGGGGGCGAGTCTCTATGGCTACACCTTC. It specifies CSARRRGASLYGYTF.

The chain links TRBV6-1 to TRBJ2-7; 7 positions agree with TRBD1. Losses at the gene ends were 0 bases for V and 3 bases for J; bases not matched to a gene: 8. The CDR3 runs 16 residues. The germline V gene has CDR1 MNHNS and CDR2 SASEGT. CDR3 protein: CASSEAGWTGHYEQYF. In DNA, the CDR3 is TGTGCCAGCAGTGAAGCGGGATGGACAGGCCACTACGAGCAGTACTTC.

The rearrangement joins TRBV4-2 to TRBJ1-2, with a tentative D call TRBD1 (6 bases). Germline V lookup: CDR1 LGHNA, CDR2 YNFKEQ. The CDR3 length is 13 residues. With 0 bases removed from V and 6 bases from J, the gap between germline ends came to 8 bases. The CDR3 DNA sequence: TGTGCCAGCAGCCAAGAGACAGGCCATGGCTACACCTTC. It yields the protein CASSQETGHGYTF.

The sample holds a few counts of this clonotype. This sequence joins TRBV7-6 and TRBJ2-3; 7 bases align to TRBD1. This CDR3 comprises 13 residues. After removal of 6 bases from V and 6 bases from J, the junction contained 6 bases not matched to a gene. Germline values: CDR1 SGHVS, CDR2 FNYEAQ. In DNA form, the CDR3 reads TGTGCCAGCAGTTTTGGCAGGGGGGATACGCAGTATTTT. Translating it yields CASSFGRGDTQYF.

The chain couples TRBV24-1 to TRBJ2-1; D may be TRBD2 (6 bases). This CDR3 contains 15 residues. V gave up 5 bases and J gave up 1 base, with 11 bases separating them. The germline V gene encodes CDR1 KGHDR and CDR2 SFDVKD. CDR3 amino acids: CATSAGTGSYNEQFF. The CDR3 coding sequence is TGTGCCACCAGTGCCGGGACTGGTTCCTACAATGAGCAGTTCTTC.

V and J are TRBV20-1 and TRBJ1-4; the D gene is possibly TRBD1 (5 bases). CDR3 length equals 13 residues. Looked up from germline, CDR1 is DFQATT and CDR2 is SNEGSKA (reference sequence). The V end was cut by 4 bases, the J end by 8 bases, with 14 bases between. In DNA, the CDR3 is TGCAGTGCTATACTGGGGGTTCGGGAAAAACTGTTTTTT. Translation gives CSAILGVREKLFF.

This clonotype was observed a few times. This chain connects TRBV2 to TRBJ2-7; 12 bases are shared with TRBD1. This CDR3 contains 14 residues. J was trimmed by 5 bases and V by 5 bases; bases with no gene match: 4. Looked up from germline, CDR1 is SNHLY and CDR2 is FYNNEI. CDR3 nucleotides: TGTGCCAGCAGTAGGGACAGGGGGCTCCACGAGCAGTACTTC. Translated, it gives CASSRDRGLHEQYF.

This clonotype was counted at least ten times. The J gene is TRBJ2-1, the V gene TRBV5-4; a possible D gene is TRBD1 (6 bases). V lost 2 bases, J lost 5 bases, and 8 bases lay in between. The CDR3 covers 13 residues. The germline V gene encodes CDR1 SGHNT and CDR2 YYREEE (reference sequence). The CDR3 DNA follows: TGTGCCAGCAGCTTTCACAGGGACAATGAGCAGTTCTTC. Translating it yields CASSFHRDNEQFF.

The chain is built from TRBV12-3 or TRBV12-4 and TRBJ2-1; 8 bases map to TRBD1. The CDR3 is 15 amino acids. Losses at the gene ends were 5 bases for V and 8 bases for J; bases not matched to a gene: 11. Written as DNA, the CDR3 is TGTGCCAGCAGTCTGGACAGGGAGTTTATTGATGAGCAGTTCTTC. Translating it yields CASSLDREFIDEQFF.

This clonotype was seen once. J is TRBJ2-2 and V is TRBV7-7; unclear D gene. The CDR3 is 14 amino acids. V was shortened by 4 bases and J by 1 base, with 7 bases between the two germline ends. In germline, CDR1 is SSHAT, CDR2 FNYEAQ (reference sequence). The CDR3: CASSSTLNTGELFF. In DNA form, the CDR3 reads TGTGCCAGCAGCTCGACACTGAACACCGGGGAGCTGTTTTTT.

This chain joins TRBV10-3 and TRBJ2-1, with a weak D call TRBD2 (6 bases). The length of the CDR3 is 16 residues. Germline CDR1 and CDR2: ENHRY and SYGVKD. Trimming took off 8 bases at V and 2 bases at J, with 19 bases between the two ends. The DNA of the CDR3 is TGTGCCATCGCCTCCCGCGGACTACCGACCTACAATGAGCAGTTCTTC. It is translated as CAIASRGLPTYNEQFF.

This clonotype was recorded a few times. The V gene is TRBV12-3 or TRBV12-4, the J gene TRBJ2-7, with 13 bases aligning to TRBD2. The trim removed 3 bases at V and 1 base at J, leaving 0 bases unmatched. The CDR3 contains 15 residues. CDR3 region: CASSLTSGRSYEQYF. Written as DNA, the CDR3 is TGTGCCAGCAGTTTGACTAGCGGGAGGTCCTACGAGCAGTACTTC.

The genes are TRBV5-1 and TRBJ2-6; tentative D call: TRBD1 (6 bases). The CDR3 is 16 residues long. Germline CDR1 and CDR2: SGHRS and YFSETQ. V was trimmed by 7 bases and J by 2 bases, leaving 16 bases between them. As DNA, the CDR3 is TGCGCCAGCTTTATATCTTCAGGGGCTGGGGCCAACGTCCTGACTTTC. Translated, it gives CASFISSGAGANVLTF.

This clonotype was detected a few times. The V call is TRBV28, the J call TRBJ2-3; TRBD2 matches at 7 bases. This CDR3 is built from 11 residues. V lost 7 bases and J lost 5; bases outside the gene matches: 0. Germline CDR1 reads MDHEN; CDR2 reads SYDVKM. The CDR3 nucleotides are TGTGCCAGCAAGCGGGGAGATACGCAGTATTTT. It specifies CASKRGDTQYF.

The V and J genes are TRBV6-6 and TRBJ2-7; no clear D gene. Trimming shortened V by 5 bases and J by 5 bases, and 19 bases separated the two germline ends. The V gene's germline CDR1 is MNHNY and CDR2 SVGAGI (reference sequence). The CDR3 spans 15 residues. CDR3 protein: CASSPSTSPSDEQYF. In nucleotides, the CDR3 is TGTGCCAGCAGTCCCTCGACCTCCCCCTCGGACGAGCAGTACTTC.

This clonotype came up a few times. The chain combines TRBV6-5 with TRBJ2-5; maybe TRBD1 (5 bases). This CDR3 is 14 amino acids long. V lost 4 bases and J 3 bases, leaving 12 bases between the germline ends. CDR1 MNHEY and CDR2 SVGAGI come from the germline V gene. The CDR3 DNA reads TGTGCCAGCAGTTCCTCAGGGATTAAAGAGACCCAGTACTTC. Amino acid sequence: CASSSSGIKETQYF.

This clonotype has more than one count but fewer than ten. The J gene is TRBJ2-1, the V gene TRBV6-2 or TRBV6-3; maybe TRBD2 (6 bases). The CDR3 sequence is 16 residues long. Germline CDR1 is MNHEY and CDR2 is SVGEGT. Trimming took off 4 bases at V and 7 bases at J, with 20 bases between the two ends. CDR3: CASSLPRVGGWNEQFF. In nucleotides, the CDR3 is TGTGCCAGCAGTTTACCGCGGGTCGGAGGGTGGAATGAGCAGTTCTTC.

The rearrangement links TRBV5-1 to TRBJ2-2; 10 positions match TRBD1. Trimming removed 5 bases from V and 6 bases from J; junction bases left unmatched: 7. There are 15 residues in the CDR3. CDR1 is SGHRS, CDR2 YFSETQ, per germline. This chain's CDR3 is CASRTGTGAAGELFF. Here the CDR3 DNA reads TGCGCCAGCAGGACCGGGACAGGGGCGGCCGGGGAGCTGTTTTTT.

This clonotype was seen a handful of times. The chain employs TRBV7-8 and TRBJ1-2; TRBD1 matches at 9 bases. CDR3 length: 18 residues. V shed 1 base, J shed 3 bases, and the junction held 12 bases outside the gene matches. The germline V gene encodes CDR1 SGHVS and CDR2 FQNEAQ. CDR3 sequence reads: CASSLVGTRTGAYYGYTF. The CDR3 coding sequence is TGTGCCAGCAGCTTAGTGGGTACACGGACAGGGGCGTACTATGGCTACACCTTC.

V and J are TRBV29-1 and TRBJ2-7; D may be TRBD1 (6 bases). Germline assignment: CDR1 SQVTM and CDR2 ANQGSEA. V lost 6 bases and J lost 2, with 14 bases in between. The CDR3 extends over 13 amino acids. The CDR3 coding sequence is TGCAGCGTGCTTGACAGGTCGGCCTACGAGCAGTACTTC. This translates into CSVLDRSAYEQYF.

The chain carries TRBV11-2 and TRBJ1-1; 9 nucleotides match TRBD1. CDR1 is SGHAT and CDR2 is FQNNGV in the germline V gene. Losses at the gene ends were 1 base for V and 10 bases for J; bases not matched to a gene: 13. This CDR3 has 16 amino acids. The CDR3 here is CASSLGGTGSSAGAFF. CDR3 nucleotide sequence: TGTGCCAGCAGCTTAGGCGGGACAGGGTCTTCAGCGGGAGCTTTCTTT. Full variable domain (remainder filled in from reference TRBV11-2 and TRBJ1-1): EAGVAQSPRYKIIEKRQSVAFWCNPISGHATLYWYQQILGQGPKLLIQFQNNGVVDDSQLPKDRFSAERLKGVDSTLKIQPAKLEDSAVYLCASSLGGTGSSAGAFFGQGTRLTVV.

This clonotype was seen repeatedly, ten times or more. The chain employs TRBV6-6 and TRBJ2-7, with D hard to call. The V gene lost 5 bases and the J gene lost 5 bases, with 7 bases spanning the gap. This CDR3 spans 11 amino acids. The germline CDR1 and CDR2 sequences are MNHNY and SVGAGI (reference sequence). The CDR3 protein is CASSQYNEQYF. DNA of the CDR3: TGTGCCAGCAGTCAATATAACGAGCAGTACTTC.

Only a few counts were recorded for this clonotype. The chain joins TRBV7-9 to TRBJ2-3; D not certain. The CDR3 covers 15 residues. The germline gives CDR1 SEHNR, CDR2 FQNEAQ (reference sequence). V was trimmed by 7 bases and J by 0 bases, leaving 14 bases between them. The DNA for the CDR3 is TGTGCCAGCATCGAATTCATGGGTAGCACAGATACGCAGTATTTT. Translation gives CASIEFMGSTDTQYF.

This clonotype has more than one count but fewer than ten. V is TRBV20-1 and J is TRBJ2-1, with 8 positions matching TRBD2. The CDR3 length is 16 residues. Germline V gene sequence: CDR1 DFQATT, CDR2 SNEGSKA (reference sequence). The V segment lost 1 base and the J segment 5 bases; nucleotides outside the gene matches: 10. The DNA of the CDR3 is TGCAGTGCTAGAGGCTTCGGGGGGGCCCACGACAATGAGCAGTTCTTC. As protein: CSARGFGGAHDNEQFF.

This rearrangement joins TRBV2 to TRBJ2-1; 8 bases map to TRBD2. Trimming cost V 7 bases and J 1 base; bases outside gene matches: 3. Germline V lookup: CDR1 SNHLY, CDR2 FYNNEI. The CDR3 sequence is 14 residues long. The CDR3 region has the DNA TGTGCCAGCAATGAGCGGGAGTCCTACAATGAGCAGTTCTTC. It codes for CASNERESYNEQFF. Using reference TRBV2 and TRBJ2-1 for the parts outside the CDR3, the full variable domain is EPEVTQTPSHQVTQMGQEVILRCVPISNHLYFYWYRQILGQKVEFLVSFYNNEISEKSEIFDDQFSVERPDGSNFTLKIRSTKLEDSAMYFCASNERESYNEQFFGPGTRLTVL.

The J gene is TRBJ2-1, the V gene TRBV5-1; 8 bases agree with TRBD2. The germline gives CDR1 SGHRS, CDR2 YFSETQ. The CDR3 runs to 14 residues. V was pared by 4 bases and J by 9 bases, with 9 bases of the junction left unmatched. The CDR3 reads CASSRTSGAGEQFF. In nucleotides, the CDR3 is TGCGCCAGCAGCCGAACTAGCGGAGCCGGTGAGCAGTTCTTC.

This clonotype turned up a few times. This chain connects TRBV6-2 or TRBV6-3 to TRBJ1-5, with TRBD1 as a possible D gene (5 bases). V lost 8 bases and J 2 bases, leaving 13 bases between the germline ends. This CDR3 comprises 14 residues. Germline CDR1 reads MNHEY; CDR2 reads SVGEGT. CDR3 protein: CASGEGNGNQPQHF. The CDR3 region has the DNA TGTGCCAGCGGGGAGGGGAATGGCAATCAGCCCCAGCATTTT.

This rearrangement joins TRBV11-2 to TRBJ2-1; the D is unclear. Trimming removed 2 bases at V and 9 bases at J, with 11 bases between. The CDR3 consists of 13 residues. CDR1 SGHAT and CDR2 FQNNGV come from the germline V gene. This CDR3 reads CASSLYRSTEQFF. CDR3 nucleotides: TGTGCCAGCAGCTTATATCGTAGCACTGAGCAGTTCTTC.

This clonotype showed up just a few times. The CDR3 sequence is CASSGGGRRADTQYF. The CDR3 nucleotides read TGTGCCAGCAGCGGCGGGGGCCGAAGAGCAGATACGCAGTATTTT. The chain recombines TRBV7-8 with TRBJ2-3; D is possibly TRBD2 (7 bases). Germline assignment: CDR1 SGHVS and CDR2 FQNEAQ. This CDR3 has 15 residues. Trimming stripped 5 bases from V and 4 bases from J, with 16 bases between. The complete variable domain, with remaining parts taken from reference TRBV7-8 and TRBJ2-3, reads GAGVSQSPRYKVAKRGQDVALRCDPISGHVSLFWYQQALGQGPEFLTYFQNEAQLDKSGLPSDRFFAERPEGSVSTLKIQRTQQEDSAVYLCASSGGGRRADTQYFGPGTRLTVL.

This clonotype came up a few times. The chain has TRBV11-3 and TRBJ2-1; the D gene is possibly TRBD2 (5 bases). V lost 1 base and J lost 2, with 9 bases in between. This CDR3 has 15 residues. From germline, CDR1 is SGHNT and CDR2 YENEEA. CDR3 in amino acids: CASSLGLFAYNEQFF. The CDR3 bases are TGTGCCAGCAGCTTAGGACTATTCGCCTACAATGAGCAGTTCTTC. The full variable domain, in which reference TRBV11-3 and TRBJ2-1 provide the parts outside the CDR3, is EAGVVQSPRYKIIEKKQPVAFWCNPISGHNTLYWYLQNLGQGPELLIRYENEEAVDDSQLPKDRFSAERLKGVDSTLKIQPAELGDSAVYLCASSLGLFAYNEQFFGPGTRLTVL.